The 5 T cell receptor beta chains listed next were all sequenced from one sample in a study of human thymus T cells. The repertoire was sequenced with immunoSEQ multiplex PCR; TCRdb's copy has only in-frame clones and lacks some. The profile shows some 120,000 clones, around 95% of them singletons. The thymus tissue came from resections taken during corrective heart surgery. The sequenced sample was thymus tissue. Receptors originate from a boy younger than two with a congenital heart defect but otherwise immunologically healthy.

CDR3 loop: CASSLEQQPEDYEQYF. The CDR3 region has the DNA TGTGCCAGCAGTTTAGAGCAGCAGCCCGAGGACTACGAGCAGTACTTC. V usage is TRBV28 and J usage is TRBJ2-7; D remains ambiguous. This CDR3 has 16 amino acids. Germline CDR1 is MDHEN and CDR2 is SYDVKM. With 2 bases removed from V and 3 bases from J, the gap between germline ends came to 17 bases.

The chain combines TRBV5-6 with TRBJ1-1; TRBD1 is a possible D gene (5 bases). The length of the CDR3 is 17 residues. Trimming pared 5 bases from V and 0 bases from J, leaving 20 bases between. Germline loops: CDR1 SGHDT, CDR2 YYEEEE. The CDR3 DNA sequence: TGTGCCAGCAGGTACCGGGACGGTAAGGGGATGAACACTGAAGCTTTCTTT. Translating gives CASRYRDGKGMNTEAFF.

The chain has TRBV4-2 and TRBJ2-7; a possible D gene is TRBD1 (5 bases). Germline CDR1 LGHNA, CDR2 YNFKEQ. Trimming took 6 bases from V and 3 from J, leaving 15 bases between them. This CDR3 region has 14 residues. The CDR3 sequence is CASSLKGINYEQYF. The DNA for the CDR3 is TGTGCCAGCAGTCTAAAGGGGATAAACTACGAGCAGTACTTC.

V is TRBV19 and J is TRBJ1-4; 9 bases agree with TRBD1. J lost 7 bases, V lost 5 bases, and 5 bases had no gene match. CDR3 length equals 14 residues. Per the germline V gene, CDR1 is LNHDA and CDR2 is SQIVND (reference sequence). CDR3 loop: CASSWGQGGEKLFF. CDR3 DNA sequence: TGTGCCAGTAGTTGGGGACAGGGAGGTGAAAAACTGTTTTTT.

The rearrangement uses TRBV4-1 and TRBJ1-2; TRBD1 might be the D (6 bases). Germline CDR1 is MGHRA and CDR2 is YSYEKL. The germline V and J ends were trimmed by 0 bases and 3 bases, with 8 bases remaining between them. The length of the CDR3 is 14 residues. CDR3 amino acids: CASSQEGGHYGYTF. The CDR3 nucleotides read TGCGCCAGCAGCCAAGAGGGGGGGCACTATGGCTACACCTTC.